A selection of T cell receptor beta chains follows, all from one sample in a study of shared clonotypes between healthy human individuals. Assay used: immunoSEQ multiplex PCR; TCRdb lists only in-frame clones, some missing. The sample lists 1 million to 1.3 million clones; approximately 78% were seen once. Sequencing was done on a sample of memory CD4+ T cells from PBMCs. The receptors come from a man between 18 and 35 years old in good health. Some clones in this sample may be carry-over from other donors' samples. The CDR3 runs from the conserved cysteine through the conserved F or W. The order of the fields is D gene, J gene, V gene, clone size, CDR3 DNA, CDR3 protein. D genes are given only for firm matches. The listing skips clone size in some rows; elsewhere it reads once, few, many or a size class.

>-|TRBJ2-7|TRBV21-1|-
TGTGCCATGCGCGGGGAAGGGGAATGCTCCTACGAGCAGTACTTC
CAMRGEGECSYEQYF
>-|TRBJ2-7|TRBV6-6|-
TGTGCCAGCAGTTATGCCGGGCCCTACGAGCAGTACTTC
CASSYAGPYEQYF
>-|TRBJ2-1|TRBV7-3|few
TGTGCCAGCAGCGTAACCCCACTACTTGGTGAGCAGTTCTTC
CASSVTPLLGEQFF
>TRBD1|TRBJ2-1|TRBV5-1|-
TGCGCCAGCAGCCTTTCGTCCGGACAGGGGTTGTTCTTC
CASSLSSGQGLFF
>TRBD1|TRBJ2-7|TRBV7-2|-
TGTGCCAGCAGCCCAGGGACAGGGGAGGCCGAGCAGTACTTC
CASSPGTGEAEQYF
>-|TRBJ1-1|TRBV5-1|-
TGCGCCAGCAGCTTGGTGGTAGGGGAGGTGAACACTGAAGCTTTCTTT
CASSLVVGEVNTEAFF
>TRBD2|TRBJ2-5|TRBV7-9|-
TGTGCCAGCAGCTCAATAGCGGGAGGAGAGACCCAGTACTTC
CASSSIAGGETQYF
>-|TRBJ2-1|TRBV2|-
TGTGCCAGCAGTGTGTCGCAGCTTAACAATGAGCAGTTCTTC
CASSVSQLNNEQFF
>TRBD2|TRBJ2-1|TRBV18|once
TGTGCCAGCTCATCGTTTAGCGGGAGTATTTTGTTCTTC
CASSSFSGSILFF
>-|TRBJ1-2|TRBV28|-
TGTGCCACCATCCGGGGGGGCGCAGGAAAAGGCTACACCTTC
CATIRGGAGKGYTF
>TRBD2|TRBJ2-7|TRBV7-9|-
TGTGCCAGCAGCTTCTCCGGGACTAGCGGGCTTACCTACGAGCAGTACTTC
CASSFSGTSGLTYEQYF
>TRBD2|TRBJ2-3|TRBV5-4|-
TGTGCCAGCAGCTTGGAGCGGGAGGTTGGAGATACGCAGTATTTT
CASSLEREVGDTQYF
>-|TRBJ2-1|TRBV11-2|-
TGTGCCAGCAGCTTAACAGGTGGAAACAATGAGCAGTTCTTC
CASSLTGGNNEQFF
>-|TRBJ1-5|TRBV2|once
TGTGCCAGCAGCCTCGACAGGAATAGCAATCAGCCCCAGCATTTT
CASSLDRNSNQPQHF
>TRBD2|TRBJ2-5|TRBV28|few
TGTGCCAGCAAGAAGAGCGGGAGGGAGACCCAGTACTTC
CASKKSGRETQYF
>-|TRBJ2-7|TRBV28|-
TGTGCCAGCAGTTTATATAGACAGACCTACGAGCAGTACTTC
CASSLYRQTYEQYF
>-|TRBJ2-1|TRBV2|-
TGTGCCAGCATAGGGCAGGTGGGCTACAATGAGCAGTTCTTC
CASIGQVGYNEQFF
>-|TRBJ1-2|TRBV5-1|-
TGCGCCAGCAGCCGGGGGGACGTCGCATCCTATGGCTACACCTTC
CASSRGDVASYGYTF
>-|TRBJ2-2|TRBV7-3|-
TGTGCCAGCAGCCCCGACCGAGGGGGAAACACCGGGGAGCTGTTTTTT
CASSPDRGGNTGELFF
>TRBD2|TRBJ2-1|TRBV5-1|-
TGCGCCAGCAGCCCCGGGACTAGCGGGAGGGGCTGGGATGAGCAGTTCTTC
CASSPGTSGRGWDEQFF
>TRBD1|TRBJ1-4|TRBV7-9|-
TGTGCCAGCAGCTTTCGGCTGACAGGGGTCGGTGAAAAACTGTTTTTT
CASSFRLTGVGEKLFF
>-|TRBJ1-4|TRBV18|-
TGTGCCAGCTCACCAGATCAGATTAATGAAAAACTGTTTTTT
CASSPDQINEKLFF
>-|TRBJ2-7|TRBV2|-
TGTGCCAGCAAGTTTCTCGACGAGCAGTACTTC
CASKFLDEQYF
>-|TRBJ2-5|TRBV18|-
TGTGCCAGCTCACCACCGAGACAGACCCAGTACTTC
CASSPPRQTQYF
>-|TRBJ1-2|TRBV5-1|-
TGCGCCAGCAGCTTGGCTCCTGGGGCTAACTATGGCTACACCTTC
CASSLAPGANYGYTF
>-|TRBJ2-3|TRBV4-1|-
TGCGCCAGCAGCCAAGAGAGATTCGGGACAGATACGCAGTATTTT
CASSQERFGTDTQYF
>TRBD1|TRBJ1-2|TRBV6-4|few
TGTGCCAGCAGTGCCCAGCCGCAGGGACAGGGCCATGGCTACACCTTC
CASSAQPQGQGHGYTF
>TRBD1|TRBJ1-4|TRBV18|-
TGTGCCAGCTCACCGAACCGACAGGGGGCTAATGAAAAACTGTTTTTT
CASSPNRQGANEKLFF
>-|TRBJ2-1|TRBV28|once
TGTGCCAGCAGCGCAGCCGGGGCAGGCACCTACAATGAGCAGTTCTTC
CASSAAGAGTYNEQFF
>-|TRBJ2-7|TRBV29-1|-
TGCAGCGTTGCGAGACGGAGTTCGGAGGACGAGCAGTACTTC
CSVARRSSEDEQYF
>-|TRBJ2-7|TRBV30|-
TGTGCCTGGAGTGTAGGGGGATCCGAGCAGTACTTC
CAWSVGGSEQYF
>TRBD1|TRBJ2-7|TRBV2|-
TGTGCCAGCAGGGTTACCGGGACAGTCGGCGAGCAGTACTTC
CASRVTGTVGEQYF
>TRBD1|TRBJ1-2|TRBV5-4|few
TGTGCCAGCAGCTGGCAGACAGGGCCCTATGGCTACACCTTC
CASSWQTGPYGYTF
>-|TRBJ2-3|TRBV14|few
TGTGCCAGCAGCCAAGACACGTTGGATACGCAGTATTTT
CASSQDTLDTQYF
>TRBD1|TRBJ2-7|TRBV7-2|-
TGTGCCAGCAGCTTAAGGGACAGGGGGACATCCTACGAGCAGTACTTC
CASSLRDRGTSYEQYF
>-|TRBJ1-1|TRBV29-1|-
TGCAGCGGCCAGTTGGACACTGAAGCTTTCTTT
CSGQLDTEAFF
>TRBD2|TRBJ2-7|TRBV5-1|-
TGCGCCAGCACCCTAGCGGAATATAGCTCCTACGAGCAGTACTTC
CASTLAEYSSYEQYF
>-|TRBJ2-5|TRBV7-7|-
TGTGCCAGCAGCCTAGGTCCGATACAGACCCAGTACTTC
CASSLGPIQTQYF
>-|TRBJ2-1|TRBV29-1|-
TGCAGCGCCCACCAAGGCGGCAATGAGCAGTTCTTC
CSAHQGGNEQFF
>-|TRBJ2-3|TRBV5-1|-
TGCGCCAGCAGCGGGGGGACCGGTGGCACAGATACGCAGTATTTT
CASSGGTGGTDTQYF
>-|TRBJ1-1|TRBV27|-
TGTGCCAGCAGTTTTTTGACGGGAAACACTGAAGCTTTCTTT
CASSFLTGNTEAFF
>-|TRBJ2-1|TRBV9|-
TGTGCCAGCAGCAGGGCCAATGAGCAGTTCTTC
CASSRANEQFF
>TRBD2|TRBJ2-1|TRBV27|-
TGTGCCAGCAGCGCTAACCTAGCGGGGCCGAGGGAGTTCTTC
CASSANLAGPREFF
>-|TRBJ2-2|TRBV6-1|-
TGTGCCAGCAGTGAACTGCTACCAGCGAACACCGGGGAGCTGTTTTTT
CASSELLPANTGELFF
>-|TRBJ2-2|TRBV5-1|-
TGCGCCAGCAGCTTGGTCGTGGACAGATCCACCGGGGAGCTGTTTTTT
CASSLVVDRSTGELFF
>-|TRBJ2-2|TRBV5-1|-
TGCGCCAGCAGCTTGGTGGTGCGGTACACCGGGGAGCTGTTTTTT
CASSLVVRYTGELFF
>-|TRBJ2-7|TRBV18|-
TGTGCCAGCTCATCGCTTGGTTCCCCCTCTGGCGAGCAGTACTTC
CASSSLGSPSGEQYF
>-|TRBJ2-2|TRBV5-1|-
TGCGCCAGCAGCCCGGTCGTACGGGAAACCGGGGAGCTGTTTTTT
CASSPVVRETGELFF
>-|TRBJ1-5|TRBV7-2|-
TGTGCCAGCAGCTCCTTGGTTCAGCCCCAGCATTTT
CASSSLVQPQHF
>-|TRBJ1-4|TRBV5-1|once
TGCGCCAGCAGCTTGAAGGACAATGAAAAACTGTTTTTT
CASSLKDNEKLFF
>-|TRBJ2-7|TRBV5-1|-
TGCGCCAGCAGCCTAGGAGAGTCAAGGTCCTCGGGCGAGCAGTACTTC
CASSLGESRSSGEQYF
>TRBD2|TRBJ2-1|TRBV15|-
TGTGCCACCAGACGGACTAGCGGAATCAATGAGCAGTTCTTC
CATRRTSGINEQFF
>-|TRBJ2-1|TRBV7-2|-
TGTGCCAGCAGTCGGAAACCCGGGTCCGAGGGTGGGGAGTTCTTC
CASSRKPGSEGGEFF
>TRBD1|TRBJ1-5|TRBV15|-
TGTGCCACCAGCAGCGGGACAGGGGACCAGCCCCAGCATTTT
CATSSGTGDQPQHF
>TRBD1|TRBJ1-2|TRBV19|-
TGTGCCAGTTCGACAGGGCCCTTCTATGGCTACACCTTC
CASSTGPFYGYTF
>-|TRBJ1-2|TRBV6-5|-
TGTGCCAGCAGTTACGCGGGGGCGTCGGTGGACTATGGCTACACCTTC
CASSYAGASVDYGYTF
>-|TRBJ1-1|TRBV7-9|-
TGTGCCAGCAGCTTAGTGGGCAAGAACACTGAAGCTTTCTTT
CASSLVGKNTEAFF